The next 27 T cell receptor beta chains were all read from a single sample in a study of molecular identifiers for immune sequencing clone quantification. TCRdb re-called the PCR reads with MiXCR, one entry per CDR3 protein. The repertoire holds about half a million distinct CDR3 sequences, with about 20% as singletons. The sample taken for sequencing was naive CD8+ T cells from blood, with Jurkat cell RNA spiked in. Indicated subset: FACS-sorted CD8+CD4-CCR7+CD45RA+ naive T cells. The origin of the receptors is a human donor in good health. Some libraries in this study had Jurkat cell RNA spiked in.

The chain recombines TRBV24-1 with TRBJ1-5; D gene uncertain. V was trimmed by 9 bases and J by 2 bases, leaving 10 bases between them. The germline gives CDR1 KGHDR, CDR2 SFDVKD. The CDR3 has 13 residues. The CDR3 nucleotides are TGTGCCACCGAGGGAGGAGGCAATCAGCCCCAGCATTTT. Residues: CATEGGGNQPQHF.

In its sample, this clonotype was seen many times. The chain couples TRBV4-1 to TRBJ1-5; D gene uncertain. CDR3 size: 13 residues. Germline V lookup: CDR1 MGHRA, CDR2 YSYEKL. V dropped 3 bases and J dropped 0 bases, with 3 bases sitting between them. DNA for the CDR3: TGCGCCAGCAGCCACCTTAGCAATCAGCCCCAGCATTTT. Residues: CASSHLSNQPQHF.

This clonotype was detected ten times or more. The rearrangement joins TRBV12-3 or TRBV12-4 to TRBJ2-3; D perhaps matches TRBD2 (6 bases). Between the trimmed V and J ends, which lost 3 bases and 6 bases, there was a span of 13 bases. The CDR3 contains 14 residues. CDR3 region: CASSFDGGVDTQYF. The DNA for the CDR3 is TGTGCCAGCAGTTTTGACGGGGGAGTGGATACGCAGTATTTT.

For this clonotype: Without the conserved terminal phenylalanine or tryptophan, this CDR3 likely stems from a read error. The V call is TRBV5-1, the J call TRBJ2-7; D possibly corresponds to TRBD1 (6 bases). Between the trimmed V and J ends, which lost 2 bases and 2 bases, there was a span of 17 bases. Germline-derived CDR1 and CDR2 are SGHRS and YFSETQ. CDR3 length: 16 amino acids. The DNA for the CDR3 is TGCGCCAGCAGCTTCTCAGGGGCCCCGTCTACCTACGAGCAGTACCTC. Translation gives CASSFSGAPSTYEQYL.

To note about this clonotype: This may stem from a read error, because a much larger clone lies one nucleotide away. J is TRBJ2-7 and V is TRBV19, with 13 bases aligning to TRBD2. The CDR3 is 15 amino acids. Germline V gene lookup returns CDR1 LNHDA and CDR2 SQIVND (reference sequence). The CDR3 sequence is CARSKGLAGDYEQYF. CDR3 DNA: TGTGCCAGAAGTAAAGGACTAGCGGGAGACTACGAGCAGTACTTC. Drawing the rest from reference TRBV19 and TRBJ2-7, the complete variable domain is DGGITQSPKYLFRKEGQNVTLSCEQNLNHDAMYWYRQDPGQGLRLIYYSQIVNDFQKGDIAEGYSVSREKKESFPLTVTSAQKNPTAFYLCARSKGLAGDYEQYFGPGTRLTVT.

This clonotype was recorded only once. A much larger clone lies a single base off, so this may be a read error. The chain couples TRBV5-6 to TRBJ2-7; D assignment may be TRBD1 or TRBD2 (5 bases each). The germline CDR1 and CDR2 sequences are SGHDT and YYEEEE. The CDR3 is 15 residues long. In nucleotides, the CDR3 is TGTGCCAGCAGCCGGGGCAGGATAGACTCCCACGAGCAGTACTTC. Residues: CASSRGRIDSHEQYF.

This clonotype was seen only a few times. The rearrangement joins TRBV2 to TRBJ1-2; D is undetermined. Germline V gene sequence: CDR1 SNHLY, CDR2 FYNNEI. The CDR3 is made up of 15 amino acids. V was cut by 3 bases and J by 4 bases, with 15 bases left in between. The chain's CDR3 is CASSDETPRVYGYTF. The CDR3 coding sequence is TGTGCCAGCAGTGATGAAACACCGAGGGTCTATGGCTACACCTTC.

This CDR3 is CASSLGTGGFSDDTQYF. In DNA form, the CDR3 reads TGTGCCAGCAGCTTGGGGACAGGGGGCTTTTCGGACGATACGCAGTATTTT. The chain combines TRBV5-4 with TRBJ2-3, with 11 bases aligning to TRBD1. From germline, CDR1 is SGHNT and CDR2 YYREEE (reference sequence). V gave up 0 bases and J gave up 6 bases; unmatched junction bases: 9. CDR3 length: 17 residues.

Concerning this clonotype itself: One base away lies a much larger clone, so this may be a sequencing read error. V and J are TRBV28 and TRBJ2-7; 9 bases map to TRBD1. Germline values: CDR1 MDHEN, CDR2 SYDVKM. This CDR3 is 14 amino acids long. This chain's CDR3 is CASSSRDRAYGQYF. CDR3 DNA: TGTGCCAGCAGTTCCCGGGACAGGGCCTACGGGCAGTACTTC.

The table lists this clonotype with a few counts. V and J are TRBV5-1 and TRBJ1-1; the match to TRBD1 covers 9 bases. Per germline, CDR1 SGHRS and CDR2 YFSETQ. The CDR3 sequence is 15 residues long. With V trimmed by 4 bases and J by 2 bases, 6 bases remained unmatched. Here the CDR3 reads CASSPGQGINTEAFF. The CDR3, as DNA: TGCGCCAGCAGCCCAGGACAGGGGATTAACACTGAAGCTTTCTTT.

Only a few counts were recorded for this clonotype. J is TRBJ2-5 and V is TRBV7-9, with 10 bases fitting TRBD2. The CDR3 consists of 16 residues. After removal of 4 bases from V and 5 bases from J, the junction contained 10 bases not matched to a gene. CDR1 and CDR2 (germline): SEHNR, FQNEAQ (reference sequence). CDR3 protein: CASSSTSGAEGETQYF. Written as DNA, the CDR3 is TGTGCCAGCAGCTCAACTAGCGGGGCAGAGGGGGAGACCCAGTACTTC.

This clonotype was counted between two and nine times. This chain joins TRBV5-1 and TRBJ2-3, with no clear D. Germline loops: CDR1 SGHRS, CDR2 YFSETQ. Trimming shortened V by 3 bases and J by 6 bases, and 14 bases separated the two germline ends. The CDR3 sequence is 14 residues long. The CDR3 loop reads CASSSGFFEDTQYF. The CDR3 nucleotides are TGCGCCAGCAGCTCCGGGTTTTTTGAGGATACGCAGTATTTT.

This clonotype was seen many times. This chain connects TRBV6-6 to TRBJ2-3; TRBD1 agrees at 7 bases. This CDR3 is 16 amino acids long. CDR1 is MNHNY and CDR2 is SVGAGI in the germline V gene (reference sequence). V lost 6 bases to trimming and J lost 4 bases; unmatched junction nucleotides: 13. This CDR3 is CASSSEGGRFADTQYF. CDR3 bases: TGTGCCAGCAGCTCCGAAGGGGGCCGCTTCGCAGATACGCAGTATTTT.

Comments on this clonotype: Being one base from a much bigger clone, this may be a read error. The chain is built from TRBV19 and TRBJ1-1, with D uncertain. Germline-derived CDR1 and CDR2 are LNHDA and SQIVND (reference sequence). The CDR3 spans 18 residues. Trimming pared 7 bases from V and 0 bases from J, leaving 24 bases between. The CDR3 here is CASTPRASGISLNTEAFF. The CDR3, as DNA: TGTGCCAGTACCCCCCGGGCCTCTGGGATATCACTGAACACTGAAGCTTTCTTT. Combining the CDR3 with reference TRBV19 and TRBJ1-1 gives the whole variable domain DGGITQSPKYLFRKEGQNVTLSCEQNLNHDAMYWYRQDPGQGLRLIYYSQIVNDFQKGDIAEGYSVSREKKESFPLTVTSAQKNPTAFYLCASTPRASGISLNTEAFFGQGTRLTVV.

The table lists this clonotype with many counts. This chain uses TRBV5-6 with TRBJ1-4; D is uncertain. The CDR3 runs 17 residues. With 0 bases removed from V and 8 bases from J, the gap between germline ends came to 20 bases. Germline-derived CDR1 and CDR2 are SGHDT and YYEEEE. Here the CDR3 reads CASSLAGVGSPWEKLFF. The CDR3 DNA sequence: TGTGCCAGCAGCTTGGCTGGGGTCGGCAGTCCTTGGGAAAAACTGTTTTTT.

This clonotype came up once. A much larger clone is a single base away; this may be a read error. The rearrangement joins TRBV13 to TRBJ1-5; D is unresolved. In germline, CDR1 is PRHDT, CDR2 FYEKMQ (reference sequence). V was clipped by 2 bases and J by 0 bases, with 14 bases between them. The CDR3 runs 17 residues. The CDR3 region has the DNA TGTGCCAGCAGCTTATCTTCGAGTGCTTATAGCAATCAGCCCCAGCATTTT. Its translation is CASSLSSSAYSNQPQHF.

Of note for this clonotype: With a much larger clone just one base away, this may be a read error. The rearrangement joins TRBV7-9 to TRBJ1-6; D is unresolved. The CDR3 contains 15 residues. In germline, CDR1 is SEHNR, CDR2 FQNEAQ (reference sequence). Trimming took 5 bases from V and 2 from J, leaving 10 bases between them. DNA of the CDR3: TGTGCCAGCAGCCCGGGCCGTGCCTATAATTCACCCCTCCACTTT. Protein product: CASSPGRAYNSPLHF.

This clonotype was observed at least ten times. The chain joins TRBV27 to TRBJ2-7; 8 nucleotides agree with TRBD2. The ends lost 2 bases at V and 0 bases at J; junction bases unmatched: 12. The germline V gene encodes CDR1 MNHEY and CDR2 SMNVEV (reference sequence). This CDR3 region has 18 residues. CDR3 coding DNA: TGTGCCAGCAGTTTACGCGGGCCGGGACTAGTCTACTCCTACGAGCAGTACTTC. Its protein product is CASSLRGPGLVYSYEQYF.

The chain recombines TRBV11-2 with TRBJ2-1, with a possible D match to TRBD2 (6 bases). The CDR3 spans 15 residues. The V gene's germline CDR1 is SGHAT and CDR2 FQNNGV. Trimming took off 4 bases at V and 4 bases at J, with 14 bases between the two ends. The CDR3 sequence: CASSSRLAEYNEQFF. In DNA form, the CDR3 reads TGTGCCAGCAGCTCCCGGTTAGCGGAGTACAATGAGCAGTTCTTC.

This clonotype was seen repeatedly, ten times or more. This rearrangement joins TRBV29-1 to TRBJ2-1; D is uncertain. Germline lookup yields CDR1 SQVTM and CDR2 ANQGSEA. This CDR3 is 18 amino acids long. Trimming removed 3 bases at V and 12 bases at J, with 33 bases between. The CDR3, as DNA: TGCAGCGTTGAGCATAGTCCCGCGTCGCTAGTCCCTATCCTCGGGCAGTTCTTC. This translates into CSVEHSPASLVPILGQFF.

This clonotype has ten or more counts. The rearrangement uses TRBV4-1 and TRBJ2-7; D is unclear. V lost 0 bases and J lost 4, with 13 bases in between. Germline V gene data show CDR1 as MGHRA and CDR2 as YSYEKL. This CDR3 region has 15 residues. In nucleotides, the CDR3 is TGCGCCAGCAGCCAAGATTCGGGCGGACCGTACGAGCAGTACTTC. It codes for CASSQDSGGPYEQYF.

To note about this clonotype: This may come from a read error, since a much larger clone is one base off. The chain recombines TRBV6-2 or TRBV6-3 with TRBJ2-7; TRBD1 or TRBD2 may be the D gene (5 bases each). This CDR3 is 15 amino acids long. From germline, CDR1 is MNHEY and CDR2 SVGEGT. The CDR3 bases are TGTGCCAGCAGGAACCGGGACGCCGGAGTAGGCGAGCAGCACTTC. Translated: CASRNRDAGVGEQHF.

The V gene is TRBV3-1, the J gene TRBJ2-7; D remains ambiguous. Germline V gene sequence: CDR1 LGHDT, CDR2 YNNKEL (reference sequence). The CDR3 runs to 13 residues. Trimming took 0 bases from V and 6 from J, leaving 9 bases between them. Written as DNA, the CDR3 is TGTGCCAGCAGCCAAGATGGGCCCTTCGAGCAGTACTTC. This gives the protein CASSQDGPFEQYF.

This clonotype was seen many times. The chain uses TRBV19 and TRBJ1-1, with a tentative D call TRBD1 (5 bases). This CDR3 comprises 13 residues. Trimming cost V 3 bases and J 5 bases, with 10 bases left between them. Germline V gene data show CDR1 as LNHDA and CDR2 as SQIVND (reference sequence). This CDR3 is CASSIWGRTEAFF. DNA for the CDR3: TGTGCCAGTAGTATCTGGGGGAGAACTGAAGCTTTCTTT.

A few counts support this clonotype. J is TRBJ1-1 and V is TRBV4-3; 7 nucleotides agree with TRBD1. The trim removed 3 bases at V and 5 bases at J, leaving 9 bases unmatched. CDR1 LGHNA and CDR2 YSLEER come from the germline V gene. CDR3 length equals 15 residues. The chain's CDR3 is CASSQREGAWTEAFF. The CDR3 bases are TGCGCCAGCAGCCAGCGAGAGGGGGCATGGACTGAAGCTTTCTTT.

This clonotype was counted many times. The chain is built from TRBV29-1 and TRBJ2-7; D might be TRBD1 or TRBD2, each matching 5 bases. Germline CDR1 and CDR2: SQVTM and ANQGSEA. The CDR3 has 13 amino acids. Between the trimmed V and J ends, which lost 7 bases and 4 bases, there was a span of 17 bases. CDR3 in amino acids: CSAGPGDLYEQYF. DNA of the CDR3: TGCAGCGCCGGACCCGGGGACCTATACGAGCAGTACTTC.

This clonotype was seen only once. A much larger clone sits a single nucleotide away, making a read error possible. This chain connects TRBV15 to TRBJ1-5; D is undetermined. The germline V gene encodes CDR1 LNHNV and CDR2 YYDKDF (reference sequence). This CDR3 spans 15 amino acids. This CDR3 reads CVTSSSRNSNQPQHF. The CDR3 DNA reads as TGTGTCACCAGCAGCTCCAGAAATAGCAATCAGCCCCAGCATTTT. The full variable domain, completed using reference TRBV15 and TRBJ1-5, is DAMVIQNPRYQVTQFGKPVTLSCSQTLNHNVMYWYQQKSSQAPKLLFHYYDKDFNNEADTPDNFQSRRPNTSFCFLDIRSPGLGDTAMYLCVTSSSRNSNQPQHFGDGTRLSIL.